The 28 T cell receptor beta chains below all came from one sample that was sequenced in a study of regulatory T cells in long-lasting Graves disease. Arm-PCR of CDR3 regions and iRepertoire HTBI primers were used to build TCR beta libraries. TCRdb reanalysed the multiplex PCR reads using MiXCR and keeps one entry per CDR3 protein. Of 200,000 to 300,000 distinct CDR3 sequences in the sample, just over 20% were seen once. The time point is: newly diagnosed GD, antithyroid drugs for less than 3 months. Generation of the TCR library employed RNA extracted from PBMCs. Sequencing was performed on peripheral blood mononuclear cells (PBMCs), taken at new diagnosis, from a patient treated with antithyroid drugs. The receptors originated from a female donor with Graves disease.

In its sample, this clonotype was seen many times. The CDR3 spells CASSQPGSKAGDEQFF. CDR3 coding DNA: TGTGCCAGCAGCCAACCCGGGTCCAAAGCTGGGGATGAGCAGTTCTTC. The V and J genes are TRBV3-1 and TRBJ2-1; D not certain. In germline, CDR1 is LGHDT, CDR2 YNNKEL (reference sequence). V lost 2 bases to trimming and J lost 8 bases, with 19 bases between them. This CDR3 has 16 residues.

This clonotype was counted ten times or more. The gene calls are TRBV28 and TRBJ1-2, with D possibly matching TRBD1 (6 bases). Germline V gives CDR1 MDHEN, CDR2 SYDVKM. Trimming stripped 7 bases from V and 0 bases from J, with 18 bases between. The CDR3 runs 16 residues. The CDR3 DNA sequence: TGTGCCAGCACTATTTCAACAGGGATGACTAACTATGGCTACACCTTC. It encodes CASTISTGMTNYGYTF.

This clonotype has at least ten counts. V usage is TRBV7-9 and J usage is TRBJ2-5, with D perhaps given as TRBD1 or TRBD2 (5 bases each). V was cut by 1 base and J by 5 bases, with 11 bases left in between. Germline values: CDR1 SEHNR, CDR2 FQNEAQ (reference sequence). The CDR3 is 14 residues long. This CDR3 is CASSLGWGGETQYF. The CDR3 bases are TGTGCCAGCAGCTTAGGTTGGGGCGGGGAGACCCAGTACTTC.

Ten or more counts support this clonotype. CDR3 residues: CASSLGGTGQIEQYF. In DNA form, the CDR3 reads TGCGCCAGCAGCTTGGGTGGGACAGGCCAGATCGAGCAGTACTTC. V is TRBV5-1 and J is TRBJ2-7; 8 bases line up with TRBD1. V lost 0 bases, J lost 6 bases, and 8 bases stayed unmatched. The CDR3 loop spans 15 amino acids. CDR1 SGHRS and CDR2 YFSETQ come from the germline V gene.

There are a few counts of this clonotype. The gene calls are TRBV2 and TRBJ2-5; 12 nucleotides align to TRBD2. V lost 5 bases, J lost 3 bases, and 4 bases stayed unmatched. Germline V gives CDR1 SNHLY, CDR2 FYNNEI. The CDR3 is 15 amino acids. CDR3 region: CASSRTSGDKETQYF. The CDR3 DNA follows: TGTGCCAGCAGTCGGACTAGCGGGGATAAAGAGACCCAGTACTTC.

The genes are TRBV27 and TRBJ2-1, with D uncertain. Germline V lookup: CDR1 MNHEY, CDR2 SMNVEV (reference sequence). This CDR3 is built from 18 residues. The germline V and J ends were trimmed by 0 bases and 0 bases, with 15 bases remaining between them. The CDR3 DNA follows: TGTGCCAGCAGTTTATCGACCGCCTTGGTAAACTCCTACAATGAGCAGTTCTTC. Translating it yields CASSLSTALVNSYNEQFF.

This clonotype appeared many times. This chain connects TRBV28 to TRBJ1-2, with 7 bases lining up with TRBD1. CDR3 size: 13 residues. With V trimmed by 6 bases and J by 5 bases, 6 bases remained unmatched. The V gene's germline CDR1 is MDHEN and CDR2 SYDVKM. Written as DNA, the CDR3 is TGTGCCAGCAGAGGGGGACAGCCGTATGGCTACACCTTC. It translates to CASRGGQPYGYTF.

The rearrangement uses TRBV7-3 and TRBJ2-7, with no clear D. Germline assignment: CDR1 SGHTA and CDR2 FQGTGA. Deletions cut 1 base from V and 3 bases from J, with 10 bases between. The CDR3 totals 14 residues. The CDR3 coding sequence is TGTGCCAGCAGCTTAAGTGGTCGGAGCTACGAGCAGTACTTC. It codes for CASSLSGRSYEQYF.

At least ten counts were recorded for this clonotype. The rearrangement joins TRBV6-2 or TRBV6-3 to TRBJ2-1, with D possibly called TRBD1 or TRBD2 (5 bases each). V was shortened by 2 bases and J by 4 bases, with 9 bases between the two germline ends. The CDR3 has 14 residues. The germline V gene encodes CDR1 MNHEY and CDR2 SVGEGT. The CDR3 here is CASSYGTVYNEQFF. Here the CDR3 DNA reads TGTGCCAGCAGTTACGGGACGGTGTACAATGAGCAGTTCTTC.

This clonotype has at least ten counts. The chain is built from TRBV6-2 or TRBV6-3 and TRBJ2-2, with TRBD2 matching over 11 bases. With V trimmed by 0 bases and J by 1 base, 13 bases remained unmatched. Germline assignment: CDR1 MNHEY and CDR2 SVGEGT. This CDR3 is built from 21 residues. The CDR3 loop is CASSYSELAGVHGQNTGELFF. The CDR3 bases are TGTGCCAGCAGTTACTCGGAACTAGCGGGAGTACACGGGCAGAACACCGGGGAGCTGTTTTTT.

The chain carries TRBV6-1 and TRBJ1-6, with TRBD1 matching over 10 bases. The CDR3 consists of 16 residues. CDR1 and CDR2 from the germline V gene are MNHNS and SASEGT. V trimming: 5 bases; J trimming: 9 bases; junction bases outside the gene matches: 10. This CDR3 is CASSRDRGGRSSPLHF. In DNA form, the CDR3 reads TGTGCCAGCAGTCGGGACAGGGGAGGCCGGAGTTCACCCCTCCACTTT.

V and J are TRBV28 and TRBJ2-1, with 9 bases matching TRBD2. The CDR3 consists of 15 residues. The V and J ends lost 4 bases and 2 bases, in that order; junction bases with no gene match: 3. Germline CDR1 and CDR2: MDHEN and SYDVKM. Here the CDR3 DNA reads TGTGCCAGCAGTTATAGCGGGGGACCCTACAATGAGCAGTTCTTC. Encoded protein: CASSYSGGPYNEQFF.

This chain connects TRBV7-9 to TRBJ2-3, with 13 positions matching TRBD2. The CDR3 has 15 amino acids. CDR1 is SEHNR, CDR2 FQNEAQ, per germline (reference sequence). V shed 5 bases and J 4 bases; nucleotides not matched to a gene: 3. CDR3 loop: CASSPLAGGSDTQYF. CDR3 nucleotides: TGTGCCAGCAGCCCACTAGCGGGGGGGTCAGATACGCAGTATTTT.

The CDR3 reads CSAMTSGYTGELFF. DNA of the CDR3: TGCAGTGCAATGACTAGCGGATACACCGGGGAGCTGTTTTTT. This chain joins TRBV20-1 and TRBJ2-2; 9 bases map to TRBD2. The CDR3 extends over 14 amino acids. CDR1 and CDR2 from the germline V gene are DFQATT and SNEGSKA (reference sequence). V was clipped by 6 bases and J by 3 bases; unmatched bases: 5.

This clonotype was observed a handful of times. The V gene is TRBV25-1, the J gene TRBJ1-1; D is ambiguous. CDR3 length equals 13 residues. Germline values: CDR1 MGHDK, CDR2 SYGVNS. Trimming removed 8 bases from V and 3 bases from J, with 13 bases in between. Here the CDR3 DNA reads TGTGCCAGCCTCCTAAGCGGAGACACTGAAGCTTTCTTT. Translated, it gives CASLLSGDTEAFF.

The rearrangement uses TRBV10-3 and TRBJ1-1; D is ambiguous. Germline values: CDR1 ENHRY, CDR2 SYGVKD. Trimming took off 10 bases at V and 1 base at J, with 10 bases between the two ends. The CDR3 totals 12 residues. CDR3 sequence (DNA): TGTGCCACCTCCTCCCAGAACACTGAAGCTTTCTTT. Translated: CATSSQNTEAFF.

This clonotype was counted many times. The chain links TRBV4-2 to TRBJ1-5; no firm D call. CDR1 is LGHNA and CDR2 is YNFKEQ in the germline V gene. This CDR3 is built from 19 residues. V shed 0 bases and J shed 0 bases, with 18 bases lying between them. The CDR3 sequence: CASSQELWSELNSNQPQHF. CDR3 in DNA: TGTGCCAGCAGCCAAGAGCTCTGGTCAGAACTTAATAGCAATCAGCCCCAGCATTTT.

This clonotype was seen ten or more times. The genes are TRBV28 and TRBJ1-1; tentative D call: TRBD1 (6 bases). Trimming cost V 10 bases and J 5 bases, with 17 bases left between them. The CDR3 is 13 residues long. Germline V CDR1 and CDR2: MDHEN, SYDVKM. The CDR3 region is CAINGGRRTEAFF. The CDR3 DNA is TGTGCCATTAACGGGGGCAGGAGGACTGAAGCTTTCTTT. Complete variable domain (other parts from reference TRBV28 and TRBJ1-1): DVKVTQSSRYLVKRTGEKVFLECVQDMDHENMFWYRQDPGLGLRLIYFSYDVKMKEKGDIPEGYSVSREKKERFSLILESASTNQTSMYLCAINGGRRTEAFFGQGTRLTVV.

Ten or more counts support this clonotype. The CDR3 loop reads CAWTPTGGKPQHF. Here the CDR3 DNA reads TGTGCCTGGACCCCGACAGGGGGCAAGCCCCAGCATTTT. The V call is TRBV30, the J call TRBJ1-5, with 10 nucleotides matching TRBD1. V shed 4 bases, J shed 8 bases, and the junction held 5 bases outside the gene matches. The CDR3 totals 13 residues. Germline values: CDR1 GTSNPN, CDR2 SVGIG (reference sequence).

J is TRBJ1-2 and V is TRBV14, with D unclear. The CDR3 loop spans 16 amino acids. Trimming took 0 bases from V and 6 from J, leaving 17 bases between them. Germline values: CDR1 SGHDN, CDR2 FVKESK. The CDR3 protein is CASSQDLRPGSNGYTF. CDR3 nucleotide sequence: TGTGCCAGCAGCCAAGATCTTCGGCCAGGATCGAATGGCTACACCTTC.

This clonotype was observed at least ten times. The rearrangement joins TRBV7-9 to TRBJ2-1; 9 nucleotides line up with TRBD2. The CDR3 covers 18 residues. Germline CDR1 and CDR2: SEHNR and FQNEAQ (reference sequence). Trimming removed 5 bases from V and 0 bases from J; junction bases left unmatched: 11. CDR3 bases: TGTGCCAGCAGCCCGAGGGGGTATAGCGGGAGCTCCTACAATGAGCAGTTCTTC. It encodes CASSPRGYSGSSYNEQFF.

This clonotype showed up many times. The genes are TRBV12-5 and TRBJ2-3; unclear D gene. The CDR3 runs to 13 residues. V was trimmed by 3 bases and J by 6 bases, leaving 10 bases between them. The V gene's germline CDR1 is LGHNT and CDR2 FRNRAP. CDR3 protein: CASGLGVLDTQYF. CDR3 coding DNA: TGTGCTAGTGGTTTAGGCGTTTTGGATACGCAGTATTTT.

The V and J genes are TRBV19 and TRBJ1-4; no reliable D call. CDR3 size: 14 residues. The V gene lost 2 bases and the J gene lost 4 bases, with 8 bases spanning the gap. CDR1 is LNHDA, CDR2 SQIVND, per germline (reference sequence). The CDR3 bases are TGTGCCAGTAGTATAACGGGGAGTAATGAAAAACTGTTTTTT. This sequence encodes CASSITGSNEKLFF.

This clonotype occurred many times. J is TRBJ2-3 and V is TRBV7-3; 10 bases are a match to TRBD2. Looked up from germline, CDR1 is SGHTA and CDR2 is FQGTGA. The CDR3 has 15 residues. Unmatched junction bases numbered 6, after V lost 5 bases and J lost 4 bases. DNA for the CDR3: TGTGCCAGCAGCCCCCTAGCGGGAGCAGCAGATACGCAGTATTTT. This translates into CASSPLAGAADTQYF. The full variable domain, its missing parts supplied by reference TRBV7-3 and TRBJ2-3, is GAGVSQTPSNKVTEKGKYVELRCDPISGHTALYWYRQSLGQGPEFLIYFQGTGAADDSGLPNDRFFAVRPEGSVSTLKIQRTERGDSAVYLCASSPLAGAADTQYFGPGTRLTVL.

This clonotype was counted ten times or more. This chain connects TRBV19 to TRBJ2-7, with a weak D call TRBD1 (5 bases). The CDR3 loop spans 12 amino acids. Trimming took off 3 bases at V and 2 bases at J, with 5 bases between the two ends. Looked up from germline, CDR1 is LNHDA and CDR2 is SQIVND (reference sequence). The CDR3 sequence: CASSMDTYEQYF. In nucleotides, the CDR3 is TGTGCCAGTAGTATGGACACCTACGAGCAGTACTTC.

This clonotype showed up just once. In DNA, the CDR3 is TGCGCCAGCAGCTCTCTAGGGGGCAGGTACGAGCAGTACTTC. Its translation: CASSSLGGRYEQYF. The V call is TRBV5-1, the J call TRBJ2-7; TRBD1 matches 7 bases. Per the germline V gene, CDR1 is SGHRS and CDR2 is YFSETQ. V gave up 3 bases and J gave up 4 bases; unmatched junction bases: 7. CDR3 length equals 14 residues.

This clonotype showed up many times. The genes are TRBV9 and TRBJ1-4, with D perhaps TRBD1 (5 bases). V lost 8 bases, J lost 5 bases, and 13 bases lay in between. Per the germline V gene, CDR1 is SGDLS and CDR2 is YYNGEE. The CDR3 is 13 residues long. Here the CDR3 reads CASGLGLNEKLFF. CDR3 DNA sequence: TGTGCCAGTGGCCTGGGACTAAATGAAAAACTGTTTTTT.

This clonotype was counted ten times or more. This rearrangement joins TRBV11-2 to TRBJ2-5, with no clear D. Trimming removed 3 bases from V and 1 base from J, with 6 bases in between. The CDR3 has 13 residues. The germline V gene has CDR1 SGHAT and CDR2 FQNNGV. CDR3 sequence reads: CASSLTVQETQYF. CDR3 nucleotides: TGTGCCAGCAGCTTGACGGTCCAAGAGACCCAGTACTTC.